The 19 T cell receptor beta chains below come from one sample, sequenced in a study of blood T cell repertoires in COVID-19. Measured with immunoSEQ multiplex PCR; TCRdb has only the in-frame clones, and not every one. Of approximately 140,000 clones detected, roughly 80% appear once; the ten largest clones hold 16%. Material: peripheral blood. These receptors all stem from a man aged 50 to 60 with acute or convalescent COVID-19.

This clone has just one count. V is TRBV6-5 and J is TRBJ1-2; D may be TRBD1 (6 bases). CDR3 length: 16 amino acids. Germline V lookup: CDR1 MNHEY, CDR2 SVGAGI. Trimming left V 0 bases short and J 2 bases short, with 13 bases between. The CDR3 here is CASSYSFEGQNYGYTF. For the CDR3, the DNA is TGTGCCAGCAGTTACTCATTCGAAGGACAGAACTATGGCTACACCTTC.

V and J are TRBV29-1 and TRBJ2-1; D is unresolved. V was shortened by 4 bases and J by 0 bases, with 10 bases between the two germline ends. Looked up from germline, CDR1 is SQVTM and CDR2 is ANQGSEA. The CDR3 is 14 amino acids. The CDR3 sequence: CSVVNVSSYNEQFF. DNA for the CDR3: TGCAGCGTTGTGAACGTGAGCTCCTACAATGAGCAGTTCTTC.

This chain uses TRBV27 with TRBJ1-1, with 7 positions matching TRBD1. The CDR3 covers 16 residues. V dropped 5 bases and J dropped 0; count of bases not matched to a gene: 9. CDR1 is MNHEY and CDR2 is SMNVEV in the germline V gene (reference sequence). CDR3 nucleotide sequence: TGTGCCAGCAGTGATACTTACAGGGGCATGAACACTGAAGCTTTCTTT. Protein: CASSDTYRGMNTEAFF.

The chain carries TRBV27 and TRBJ2-2, with D possibly TRBD2 on 6 matching bases. CDR1 and CDR2 from the germline V gene are MNHEY and SMNVEV (reference sequence). CDR3 length: 15 amino acids. Trimming left V 2 bases short and J 4 bases short, with 11 bases between. Here the CDR3 reads CASSLMPGSTGELFF. The DNA of the CDR3 is TGTGCCAGCAGTTTAATGCCCGGGAGCACCGGGGAGCTGTTTTTT.

This clone was counted a single time. This rearrangement joins TRBV19 to TRBJ1-3; maybe TRBD1 (6 bases). Trimming removed 3 bases at V and 4 bases at J, with 10 bases between. This CDR3 contains 14 residues. Germline CDR1 is LNHDA and CDR2 is SQIVND (reference sequence). For the CDR3, the DNA is TGTGCCAGTAGTATCGAGACAGGCGGAAACACCATATATTTT. Its translation: CASSIETGGNTIYF.

This chain connects TRBV19 to TRBJ2-5; 8 bases agree with TRBD1. The CDR3 loop spans 15 amino acids. With 5 bases clipped from V and 3 bases from J, the junction kept 8 bases outside the gene matches. The germline V gene has CDR1 LNHDA and CDR2 SQIVND (reference sequence). This CDR3 is CASSPTTGVEETQYF. CDR3 DNA sequence: TGTGCCAGTAGTCCTACGACAGGGGTTGAAGAGACCCAGTACTTC.

The genes are TRBV19 and TRBJ1-4, with D perhaps matching TRBD1 (5 bases). CDR1 is LNHDA, CDR2 SQIVND, per germline (reference sequence). The V end was cut by 5 bases, the J end by 6 bases, with 13 bases between. The CDR3 totals 14 residues. CDR3 region: CASSLRAGHEKLFF. For the CDR3, the DNA is TGTGCCAGTAGTCTCCGGGCAGGGCATGAAAAACTGTTTTTT.

The chain combines TRBV5-6 with TRBJ2-3; 8 nucleotides match TRBD2. This CDR3 spans 16 amino acids. Germline V gene data show CDR1 as SGHDT and CDR2 as YYEEEE. V lost 3 bases, J lost 0 bases, and 6 bases stayed unmatched. CDR3 in amino acids: CASSYPGGTSTDTQYF. DNA of the CDR3: TGTGCCAGCAGCTACCCGGGGGGGACTAGCACAGATACGCAGTATTTT.

This sequence joins TRBV9 and TRBJ2-5, with D possibly being TRBD1 (6 bases). Germline CDR1 and CDR2: SGDLS and YYNGEE. This CDR3 is 13 amino acids long. V was cut by 1 base and J by 4 bases, with 8 bases left in between. CDR3 nucleotide sequence: TGTGCCAGCAGCGTATCAGGGGCAGAGACCCAGTACTTC. It specifies CASSVSGAETQYF.

The chain employs TRBV9 and TRBJ2-5; TRBD2 matches 7 bases. The CDR3 is made up of 14 amino acids. The germline gives CDR1 SGDLS, CDR2 YYNGEE. Trimming at V came to 2 bases and at J to 1 base, leaving 2 bases not matched to a gene. The CDR3 sequence is CASSVSGAQETQYF. As DNA, the CDR3 is TGTGCCAGCAGCGTGAGCGGGGCCCAAGAGACCCAGTACTTC.

This chain links TRBV11-2 with TRBJ2-5; 9 bases line up with TRBD2. Germline-derived CDR1 and CDR2 are SGHAT and FQNNGV. The CDR3 is made up of 18 amino acids. Trimming removed 0 bases from V and 1 base from J; junction bases left unmatched: 9. This CDR3 is CASSLDIGRLAAQETQYF. The DNA of the CDR3 is TGTGCCAGCAGCTTAGATATCGGTAGACTAGCGGCCCAAGAGACCCAGTACTTC.

The V call is TRBV5-8, the J call TRBJ2-3; 14 nucleotides line up with TRBD2. Germline trimming cut 3 bases from V and 3 bases from J; bases unmatched to any gene: 9. The CDR3 loop spans 18 amino acids. CDR1 and CDR2 from the germline V gene are SGHTS and YDEGEE. This CDR3 reads CASSSGLAGVIKTDTQYF. The DNA of the CDR3 is TGTGCCAGCAGCTCGGGACTAGCGGGGGTTATAAAGACAGATACGCAGTATTTT.

The gene calls are TRBV11-2 and TRBJ2-7; 9 bases align to TRBD1. J gave up 0 bases and V 1 base, and 1 base lay outside the gene matches. Germline V lookup: CDR1 SGHAT, CDR2 FQNNGV. The CDR3 length is 15 residues. The CDR3 here is CASSLGQGGSYEQYF. The CDR3 nucleotides are TGTGCCAGCAGCTTAGGACAGGGGGGCTCCTACGAGCAGTACTTC.

This chain links TRBV10-3 with TRBJ2-3; TRBD2 matches at 13 bases. Germline CDR1 reads ENHRY; CDR2 reads SYGVKD. The junction had 2 bases not matched to a gene; V was cut back by 3 bases and J by 2 bases. This CDR3 region has 16 residues. In DNA form, the CDR3 reads TGTGCCATCAGTGAAGGACTAGCGGGGGTCACAGATACGCAGTATTTT. This translates into CAISEGLAGVTDTQYF.

The chain carries TRBV28 and TRBJ2-2, with 9 nucleotides matching TRBD1. V shed 7 bases and J 6 bases; nucleotides not matched to a gene: 9. The CDR3 covers 15 residues. Looked up from germline, CDR1 is MDHEN and CDR2 is SYDVKM. CDR3 in DNA: TGTGCCAGCAACAGGGGGCTATATGACGCCGGGGAGCTGTTTTTT. Encoded protein: CASNRGLYDAGELFF.

This clone has just one count. The J gene is TRBJ1-4, the V gene TRBV5-1, with TRBD1 matching over 9 bases. Trimming at V came to 4 bases and at J to 7 bases, leaving 8 bases not matched to a gene. This CDR3 comprises 15 residues. Per germline, CDR1 SGHRS and CDR2 YFSETQ. Here the CDR3 reads CASSPSRDRVEKLFF. Written as DNA, the CDR3 is TGCGCCAGCAGCCCGTCCCGGGACAGGGTTGAAAAACTGTTTTTT.

In its sample, this clone was seen many times. The V and J genes are TRBV10-2 and TRBJ2-7; TRBD2 matches 10 bases. Germline V lookup: CDR1 WSHSY, CDR2 SAAADI. V was clipped by 3 bases and J by 4 bases; unmatched bases: 6. The CDR3 covers 15 residues. The CDR3 region is CASSDLAGGSYEQYV. Written as DNA, the CDR3 is TGCGCCAGCAGTGACTTAGCGGGGGGCAGTTACGAGCAGTACGTC.

This clone was seen just once. The chain joins TRBV11-3 to TRBJ2-1; D perhaps matches TRBD1 (5 bases). The CDR3 is 16 residues long. Germline V gene data show CDR1 as SGHNT and CDR2 as YENEEA. The ends were cut back, 4 bases at V and 0 bases at J, with 13 bases in the middle. The CDR3 loop is CASSSPWGSSYNEQFF. For the CDR3, the DNA is TGTGCCAGCAGCTCCCCGTGGGGCAGCTCCTACAATGAGCAGTTCTTC.

This sequence joins TRBV11-2 and TRBJ2-5, with 14 bases identical to TRBD2. V dropped 6 bases and J dropped 2; count of bases not matched to a gene: 11. The length of the CDR3 is 18 residues. Per the germline V gene, CDR1 is SGHAT and CDR2 is FQNNGV. The CDR3 nucleotides are TGTGCCAGCAGTCGGACTAGCGGGGGGCGACCCGGTCAAGAGACCCAGTACTTC. Its protein product is CASSRTSGGRPGQETQYF.